Listed below are T cell receptor beta chains from one sample, sequenced in a study of beta chain features in type 1 diabetes. TCRdb's table, derived via immunoSEQ multiplex PCR, lists solely in-frame clones and lacks some. Counted here are 500,000 to 800,000 clones, around an eighth occurring once; the ten biggest clones make up roughly 0.11%. The source material was naive CD4+ T cells from blood. Receptors originate from a man aged 30 to 39 with type 1 diabetes. The CDR3 runs from the conserved cysteine through the conserved F or W. The D gene is left open where the match is weak. Clone size is shown for a subset of rows, as once, few, many or a class of expanded clone.

length: 15
size: .
V: TRBV7-2
D: TRBD1
J: TRBJ2-3
DNA: TGTGCCAGCAGCTTGCTAACAGGGGGTGCAGATACGCAGTATTTT
CDR3: CASSLLTGGADTQYF

length: 14
size: few
V: TRBV9
D: .
J: TRBJ1-5
DNA: TGTGCCAGCAGCGTAGCTCCCGGCAATCAGCCCCAGCATTTT
CDR3: CASSVAPGNQPQHF

length: 14
size: few
V: TRBV4-3
D: .
J: TRBJ2-3
DNA: TGCGCCAGCAGCCAAGTCTATGGGCCAGATACGCAGTATTTT
CDR3: CASSQVYGPDTQYF

length: 11
size: .
V: TRBV6-6
D: TRBD2
J: TRBJ2-7
DNA: TGTGCCAGCGCGGGAGGGTACGAGCAGTACTTC
CDR3: CASAGGYEQYF

length: 12
size: .
V: TRBV12-5
D: TRBD2
J: TRBJ2-3
DNA: TGTGCTAGTAGCGGGGGGGCGGATACGCAGTATTTT
CDR3: CASSGGADTQYF

length: 14
size: few
V: TRBV18
D: TRBD1
J: TRBJ1-1
DNA: TGTGCCAGCTCAACGACAGGGGATGGGGGTGAAGCTTTCTTT
CDR3: CASSTTGDGGEAFF

length: 14
size: few
V: TRBV2
D: .
J: TRBJ2-7
DNA: TGTGCCAGCAGACACGAAACGCAGTCCTACGAGCAGTACTTC
CDR3: CASRHETQSYEQYF

length: 11
size: .
V: TRBV28
D: .
J: TRBJ2-7
DNA: TGTGCCAGCAGGAGGGCCTACGAGCAGTACTTC
CDR3: CASRRAYEQYF

length: 17
size: few
V: TRBV9
D: TRBD1
J: TRBJ2-7
DNA: TGTGCCAGCAGTGACGAGCGGACAGGCCCAGGCCTCTACGAGCAGTACTTC
CDR3: CASSDERTGPGLYEQYF

length: 10
size: few
V: TRBV29-1
D: .
J: TRBJ2-7
DNA: TGCAGCGTGGCGGACTACGAGCAGTACTTC
CDR3: CSVADYEQYF

length: 17
size: .
V: TRBV9
D: .
J: TRBJ2-6
DNA: TGTGCCAGCACCGCCGCCAGGGAACTTCATGGGGCCAACGTCCTGACTTTC
CDR3: CASTAARELHGANVLTF

length: 13
size: few
V: TRBV9
D: .
J: TRBJ1-2
DNA: TGTGCCAGCAGCGTAGGGGGTTACTATGGCTACACCTTC
CDR3: CASSVGGYYGYTF

length: 15
size: .
V: TRBV14
D: .
J: TRBJ2-2
DNA: TGTGCCAGCAGCCAAGTCGGCCGACAGTCCGGGGAGCTGTTTTTT
CDR3: CASSQVGRQSGELFF

length: 13
size: once
V: TRBV7-3
D: .
J: TRBJ2-1
DNA: TGTGCCAGCAACCCCCAGATGGGAAATGAGCAGTTCTTC
CDR3: CASNPQMGNEQFF

length: 14
size: few
V: TRBV2
D: TRBD1
J: TRBJ1-5
DNA: TGTGCCAGCAGTGAAGGACAGGGAGATCAGCCCCAGCATTTT
CDR3: CASSEGQGDQPQHF